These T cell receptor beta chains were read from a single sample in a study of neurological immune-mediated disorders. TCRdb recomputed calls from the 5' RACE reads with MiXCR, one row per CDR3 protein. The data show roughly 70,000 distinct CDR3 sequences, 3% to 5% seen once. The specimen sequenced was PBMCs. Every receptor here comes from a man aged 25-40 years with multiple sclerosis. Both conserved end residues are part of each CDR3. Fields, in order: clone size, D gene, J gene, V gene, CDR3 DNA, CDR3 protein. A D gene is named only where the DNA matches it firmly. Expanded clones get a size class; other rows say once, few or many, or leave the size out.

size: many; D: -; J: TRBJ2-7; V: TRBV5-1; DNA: TGCGCCAGCACCGAACAGGGACGGGAGCAGTACTTC; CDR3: CASTEQGREQYF
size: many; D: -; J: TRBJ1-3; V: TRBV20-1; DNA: TGCAGTGCTAGAGTCTGGACTACAGGGACTGGAAACACCATATATTTT; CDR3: CSARVWTTGTGNTIYF
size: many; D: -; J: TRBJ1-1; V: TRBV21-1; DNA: TGTGCCACCCTAGACCGGGGGCCTGAAGCTTTCTTT; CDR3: CATLDRGPEAFF
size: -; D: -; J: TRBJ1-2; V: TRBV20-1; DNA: TGCAGTGCTCCGAGTTATGGCTACACCTTC; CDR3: CSAPSYGYTF
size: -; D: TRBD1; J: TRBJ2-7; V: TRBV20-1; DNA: TGCAGTGCTAGTGGACAGGGGTTTAGAGAGCAGTACTTC; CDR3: CSASGQGFREQYF
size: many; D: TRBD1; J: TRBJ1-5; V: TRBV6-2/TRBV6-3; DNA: TGTGCCAGCAGCAGGACAGGGGGGGAGAATCAGCCCCAGCATTTT; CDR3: CASSRTGGENQPQHF
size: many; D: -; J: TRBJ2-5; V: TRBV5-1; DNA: TGCGCCAGCAGCTGGGGCAGGGCCCAGTACTTC; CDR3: CASSWGRAQYF
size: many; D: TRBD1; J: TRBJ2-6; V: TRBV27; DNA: TGTGCCAGCAGTTTCATAGGGGGCGCTGGGGCCAACGTCCTGACTTTC; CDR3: CASSFIGGAGANVLTF
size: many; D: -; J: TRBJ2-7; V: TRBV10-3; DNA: TGTGCCATCAGTGGGGGGACTGATTTCTACGAGCAGTACTTC; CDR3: CAISGGTDFYEQYF
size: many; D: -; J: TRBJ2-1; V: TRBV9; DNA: TGTGCCAGCAGCGTCTCCCGGCTAGCGAGCTCCTACAATGAGCAGTTCTTC; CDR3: CASSVSRLASSYNEQFF
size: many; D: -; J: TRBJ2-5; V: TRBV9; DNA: TGTGCCAGCAGCGCGGACATACAAGAGACCCAGTACTTC; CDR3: CASSADIQETQYF
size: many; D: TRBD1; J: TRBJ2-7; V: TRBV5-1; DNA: TGCGCCAGCAGCTTAAGACAGGGGGTCTCCTACGAGCAGTACTTC; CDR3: CASSLRQGVSYEQYF
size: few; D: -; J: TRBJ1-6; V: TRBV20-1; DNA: TGCAGTGCTAGGGGGGAGAATTCACCCCTCAACTTT; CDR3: CSARGENSPLNF
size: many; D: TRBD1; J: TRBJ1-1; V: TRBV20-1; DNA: TGCAGTGCAAATGGACAGGGCTTTGAAGCTTTCTTT; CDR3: CSANGQGFEAFF
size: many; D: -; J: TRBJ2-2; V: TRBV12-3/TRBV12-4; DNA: TGTGCCAGCAGTCTACTGAACACCGGGGAGCTGTTTTTT; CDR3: CASSLLNTGELFF
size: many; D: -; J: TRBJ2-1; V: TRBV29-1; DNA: TGCAGCGTTTTTGGGACGGGGGACAGCCTAAACAATGAGCAGTTCTTC; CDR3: CSVFGTGDSLNNEQFF
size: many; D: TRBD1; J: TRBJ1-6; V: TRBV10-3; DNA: TGTGCCATCAGGACCGGGACAGGCATGGGTTCACCCCTCCACTTT; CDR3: CAIRTGTGMGSPLHF
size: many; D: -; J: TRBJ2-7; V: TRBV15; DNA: TGTGCCACCAGCAGAGGGCAGAATATTCGGGTATTGGGCGAGCAGTACTTC; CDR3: CATSRGQNIRVLGEQYF
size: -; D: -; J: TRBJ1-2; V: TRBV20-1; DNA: TGCAGTGTCAGGGGTGGCTATGGCTACATCTTC; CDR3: CSVRGGYGYIF
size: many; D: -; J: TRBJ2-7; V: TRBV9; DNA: TGTGCCATCCCCCGCTACGAGCAGTACTTC; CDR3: CAIPRYEQYF
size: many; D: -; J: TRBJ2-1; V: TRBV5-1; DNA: TGCGCCAGCAGCTTGGTACTAGTCAGCAATGAGCAGTTCTTC; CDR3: CASSLVLVSNEQFF
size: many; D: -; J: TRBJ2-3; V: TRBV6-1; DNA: TGTGCCAGCAGTGAACCGCCTGGCGGGGGCGGCACAGATACGCAGTATTTT; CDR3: CASSEPPGGGGTDTQYF
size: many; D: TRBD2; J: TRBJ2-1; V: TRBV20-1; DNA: TGCAGTGCAGCCGGACTAGCGGGAGGACGAGGGTCCTACAATGAGCAGTTCTTC; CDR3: CSAAGLAGGRGSYNEQFF
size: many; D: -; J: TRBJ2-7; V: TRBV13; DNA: TGTGCCAGCAGCTTAAGGGGCGTCTACGAGCAGTACTTC; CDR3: CASSLRGVYEQYF
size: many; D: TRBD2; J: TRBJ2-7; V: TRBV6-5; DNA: TGTGCCAGCAGTTACTCAGAGCGGGGAGTGGGGGAGCAGTACTTC; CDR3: CASSYSERGVGEQYF
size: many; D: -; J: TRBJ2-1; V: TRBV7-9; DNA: TGTGCCAGCAGCTTAGATACAGGGTACAATGAGCAGTTCTTC; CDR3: CASSLDTGYNEQFF
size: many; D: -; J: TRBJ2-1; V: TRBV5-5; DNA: TGTGCCAGCAGCCACGGCTACAATGAGCAGTTCTTC; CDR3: CASSHGYNEQFF
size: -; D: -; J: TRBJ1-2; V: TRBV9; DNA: TGTGGCAGCAGCCTCGAAAGAAACTATGGCTACACCTTC; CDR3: CGSSLERNYGYTF
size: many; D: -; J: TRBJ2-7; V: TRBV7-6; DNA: TGTGCCAGCAGCTTAGATGGCGAGCAGTACTTC; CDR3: CASSLDGEQYF
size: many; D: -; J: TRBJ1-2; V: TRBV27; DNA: TGTGCCAGCAGCTTAGGGGGACGGGGCTACACCTTC; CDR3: CASSLGGRGYTF
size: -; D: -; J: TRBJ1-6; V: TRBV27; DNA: TGTGCCAGCAGTTTATACGGGGCAAACTCACCCCTCAACTTT; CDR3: CASSLYGANSPLNF
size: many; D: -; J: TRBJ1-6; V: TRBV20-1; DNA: TGCAGTGCTGCGAGTGCGGGGGCGAGCTCCTATAATTCACCCCTCCACTTT; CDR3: CSAASAGASSYNSPLHF
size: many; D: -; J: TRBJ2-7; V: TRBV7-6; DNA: TGTGCCAGCAGCTCACCCTCCTACGAGCAGTACTTC; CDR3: CASSSPSYEQYF
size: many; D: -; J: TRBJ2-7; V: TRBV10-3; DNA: TGTGCCATCAGTGAGGGTTTCGAGCAGTACTTC; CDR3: CAISEGFEQYF
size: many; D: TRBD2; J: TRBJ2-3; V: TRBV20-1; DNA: TGCAGTGCTAGAGATTCGTGGGGGGGGGAGCGGGGCACAGATACGCAGTATTTT; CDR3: CSARDSWGGERGTDTQYF
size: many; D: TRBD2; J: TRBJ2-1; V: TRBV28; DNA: TGTGCCAGCAGCTTAGCGGGGGGGCGACCCAATGAGCAGTTCTTC; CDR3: CASSLAGGRPNEQFF
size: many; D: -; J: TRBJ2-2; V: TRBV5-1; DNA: TGCGCCAGCAGCTTGGCCAAAGGAGCCGGGGAGCTGTTTTTT; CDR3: CASSLAKGAGELFF
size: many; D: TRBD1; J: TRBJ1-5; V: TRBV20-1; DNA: TGCAGTGCTACCGGGACAGGGGCTTTCAATCAGCCCCAGCATTTT; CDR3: CSATGTGAFNQPQHF
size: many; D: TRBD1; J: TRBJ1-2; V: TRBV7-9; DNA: TGTGCCAGCAGCTCCAATACTGTTTCGGGACAGTCCTATGGCTACACCTTC; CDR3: CASSSNTVSGQSYGYTF
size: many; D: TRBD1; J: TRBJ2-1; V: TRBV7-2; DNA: TGTGCCAGCAGCTCGGACAGGGGAGGTGAGCAGTTCTTC; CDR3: CASSSDRGGEQFF
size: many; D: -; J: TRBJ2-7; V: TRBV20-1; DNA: TGCAGTGCTAGAGCCGGAACTGCAACCTACGAGCAGTACTTC; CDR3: CSARAGTATYEQYF
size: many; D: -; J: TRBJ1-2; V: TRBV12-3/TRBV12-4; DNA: TGTGCCAGCAGTTTAGACAGGCCGGCTAACTATGGCTACACCTTC; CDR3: CASSLDRPANYGYTF
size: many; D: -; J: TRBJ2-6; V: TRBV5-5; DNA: TGTGCCAGCAGCTTCCTATCCTCTGGGGCCAACGTCCTGACTTTC; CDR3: CASSFLSSGANVLTF
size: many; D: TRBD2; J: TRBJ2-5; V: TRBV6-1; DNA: TGTGCCAGCTTCGGGACTACGGAGACCCAGTACTTC; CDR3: CASFGTTETQYF
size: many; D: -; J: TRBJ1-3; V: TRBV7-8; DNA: TGTGCCAGCAGCTTAGGGGATTTTGCTGGAAACACCATATATTTT; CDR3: CASSLGDFAGNTIYF
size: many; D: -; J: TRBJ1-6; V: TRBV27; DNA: TGTGCCAGCAGTTTATCCAGGAATAATTCACCCCTCCACTTT; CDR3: CASSLSRNNSPLHF
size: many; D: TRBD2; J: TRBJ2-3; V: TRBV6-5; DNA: TGTGCCAGCAGTTTGATTGCCGCAGCGGGGGGCCCCACAGATACGCAGTATTTT; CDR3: CASSLIAAAGGPTDTQYF
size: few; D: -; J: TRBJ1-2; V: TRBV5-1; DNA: TGCGCCAGCAGCTTGGAAGCATCCAATGGCTACACCTTC; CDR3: CASSLEASNGYTF
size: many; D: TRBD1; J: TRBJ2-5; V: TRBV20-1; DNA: TGCAGTGCCTGTCGGGACAGCGACCAAGAGACCCAGTACTTC; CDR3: CSACRDSDQETQYF
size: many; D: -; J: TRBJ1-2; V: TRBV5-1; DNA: TGCGCCAGCAGCTTAGGGGACAACTGGGACGGTGGCTACACCTTC; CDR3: CASSLGDNWDGGYTF
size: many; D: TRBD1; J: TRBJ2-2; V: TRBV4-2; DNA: TGTGCCAGCAGCGGTGGGGTACAGGGGTATGTCACCGGGGAGCTGTTTTTT; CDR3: CASSGGVQGYVTGELFF